This T cell receptor beta chain originates from a study of T cell responses to AZD1222 COVID-19 vaccine. General observations from the study: With two AZD1222 doses given, Spike-specific TCR breadth and depth both rose.

The germline CDR1 and CDR2 sequences are KGHDR and SFDVKD. CDR3 length: 16 residues. After removal of 4 bases from V and 5 bases from J, the junction contained 11 bases not matched to a gene. Of note for this clone: Its antigen is not identified.

Generated by immunoSEQ multiplex PCR, the TCRdb table keeps only in-frame clones and is missing some. This repertoire shows about 90,000 clones, 80% to 90% found once; its top ten account for about 16%. This sequence joins TRBV24-1 and TRBJ2-5; TRBD1 matches at 8 bases. The TCR was taken from an adult in good health. Sequences were derived from peripheral blood, sampled on day 0 of AZD1222 vaccination. CDR3 residues: CATSDPQQGEEETQYF. DNA for the CDR3: TGTGCCACCAGTGACCCTCAACAGGGGGAAGAGGAGACCCAGTACTTC.